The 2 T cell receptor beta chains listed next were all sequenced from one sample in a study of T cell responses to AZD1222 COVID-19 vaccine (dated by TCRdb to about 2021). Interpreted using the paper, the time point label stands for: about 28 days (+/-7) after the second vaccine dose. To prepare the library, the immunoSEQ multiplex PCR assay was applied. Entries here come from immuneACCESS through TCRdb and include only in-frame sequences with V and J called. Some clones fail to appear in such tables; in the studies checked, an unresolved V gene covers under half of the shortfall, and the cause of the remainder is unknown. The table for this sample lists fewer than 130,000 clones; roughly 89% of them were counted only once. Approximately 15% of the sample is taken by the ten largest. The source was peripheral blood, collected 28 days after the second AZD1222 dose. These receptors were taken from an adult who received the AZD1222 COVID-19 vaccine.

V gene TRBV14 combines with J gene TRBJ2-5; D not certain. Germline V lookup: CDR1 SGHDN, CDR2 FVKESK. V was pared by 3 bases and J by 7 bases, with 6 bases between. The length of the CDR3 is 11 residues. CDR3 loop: CASSHGRTQYF. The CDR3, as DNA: TGTGCCAGCAGCCACGGGCGGACCCAGTACTTC.

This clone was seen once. DNA of the CDR3: TGCGCCAGCACCTTTGAGGGTTCCTACGAGCAGTACTTC. It codes for CASTFEGSYEQYF. The chain couples TRBV5-1 to TRBJ2-7, with a weak D call TRBD2 (5 bases). The CDR3 spans 13 residues. CDR1 is SGHRS, CDR2 YFSETQ, per germline. V was pared by 6 bases and J by 1 base, with 11 bases between.